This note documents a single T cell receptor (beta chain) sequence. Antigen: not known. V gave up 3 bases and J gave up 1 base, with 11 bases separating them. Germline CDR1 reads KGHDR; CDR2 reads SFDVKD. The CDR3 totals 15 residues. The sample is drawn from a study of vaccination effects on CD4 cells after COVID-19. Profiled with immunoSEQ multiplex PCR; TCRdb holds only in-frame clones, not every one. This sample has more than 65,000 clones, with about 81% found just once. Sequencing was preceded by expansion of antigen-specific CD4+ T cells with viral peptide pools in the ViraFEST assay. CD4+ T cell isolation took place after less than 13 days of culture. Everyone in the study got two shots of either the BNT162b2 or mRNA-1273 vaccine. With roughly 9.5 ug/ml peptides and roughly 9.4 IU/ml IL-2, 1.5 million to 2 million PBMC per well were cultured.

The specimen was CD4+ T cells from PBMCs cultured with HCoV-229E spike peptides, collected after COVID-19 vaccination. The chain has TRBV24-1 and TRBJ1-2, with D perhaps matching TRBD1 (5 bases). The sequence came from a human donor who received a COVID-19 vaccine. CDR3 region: CATSDGTVHNYGYTF. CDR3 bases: TGTGCCACCAGTGATGGGACGGTACATAACTATGGCTACACCTTC.